This T cell receptor (beta chain) was identified in a study of early T cells in non-severe SARS-CoV-2 infection. Across the study: Sequencing input comprised bulk RNA from unsorted whole blood; chain pairing was not available.

Trimming took 5 bases from V and 1 from J, leaving 9 bases between them. The germline CDR1 and CDR2 sequences are MGHDK and SYGVNS. CDR3 length: 14 amino acids. Study-wide findings and caveats: Missing private and CD4 specificities, VDJdb matching favored anti-spike CD8 responses.

There are a few counts of this clonotype. The target antigen is unknown. TCRdb processed the 5' RACE reads anew with MiXCR; each CDR3 protein has one entry. The sample includes about 50,000 distinct CDR3 sequences, 11% of them seen just once. Sequenced input: whole blood. This chain connects TRBV25-1 to TRBJ2-1; D perhaps matches TRBD2 (6 bases). This receptor was identified in an adult who was a healthcare worker with PCR-confirmed SARS-CoV-2 infection or an uninfected control (not recorded which). The CDR3 DNA reads as TGTGCCAGCAGTCCGGGACTTTCCTACAATGAGCAGTTCTTC. This encodes CASSPGLSYNEQFF.